These T cell receptor beta chains were read from a single sample in a study of cytomegalovirus exposure and HLA in healthy donors. Clones were sequenced by immunoSEQ multiplex PCR, and TCRdb holds only the in-frame ones, with some missing. This sample has approximately 180,000 clones, with approximately 80% found just once. The sample consisted of PBMCs. The receptors shown here come from a woman between 18 and 30 years old in good health and CMV-seropositive. CDR3s include the opening cysteine and the closing phenylalanine or tryptophan. The D gene is left open where the match is weak. A clone size is listed for some rows: how often the clone was seen (once, few, many), or a class if it is expanded.

TRBJ1-5 | . | TRBV19 | 16 | TRBD1 | CASSSLQGRFNQPQHF | TGTGCCAGTAGTTCCCTACAGGGGCGCTTTAATCAGCCCCAGCATTTT
TRBJ2-2 | . | TRBV6-1 | 16 | TRBD1 | CASSERTGRLTGELFF | TGTGCCAGCAGTGAACGGACAGGGAGGTTAACCGGGGAGCTGTTTTTT
TRBJ1-2 | . | TRBV2 | 12 | . | CASVRQSYGYTF | TGTGCCAGCGTTAGACAGTCCTATGGCTACACCTTC
TRBJ1-1 | . | TRBV11-1 | 14 | . | CASSLVLGATEAFF | TGTGCCAGCAGCTTAGTATTGGGGGCTACTGAAGCTTTCTTT
TRBJ1-2 | . | TRBV4-3 | 17 | . | CASSQDIAGEPNYGYTF | TGCGCCAGCAGCCAAGATATAGCGGGGGAGCCTAACTATGGCTACACCTTC
TRBJ1-1 | few | TRBV5-6 | 13 | . | CASSLVLNTEAFF | TGTGCCAGCAGCTTGGTCTTGAACACTGAAGCTTTCTTT
TRBJ1-2 | . | TRBV11-2 | 14 | . | CASSLGSQYYGYTF | TGTGCCAGCAGCTTAGGTTCGCAGTACTATGGCTACACCTTC
TRBJ2-7 | . | TRBV7-9 | 13 | . | CASEPPLSYEQYF | TGTGCATCCGAACCCCCTTTATCCTACGAGCAGTACTTC
TRBJ2-6 | . | TRBV2 | 14 | . | CASIQNSGANVLTF | TGTGCCAGCATCCAAAACTCTGGGGCCAACGTCCTGACTTTC
TRBJ2-3 | once | TRBV7-2 | 15 | TRBD2 | CASSLPGRLANTQYF | TGTGCCAGCAGCTTACCCGGCCGACTAGCGAATACGCAGTATTTT
TRBJ2-7 | . | TRBV7-9 | 15 | . | CASSLDSLSSYEQYF | TGTGCCAGCAGCTTGGACAGTCTGAGCTCCTACGAGCAGTACTTC
TRBJ1-6 | . | TRBV7-2 | 15 | TRBD1 | CASSFRDRPNSPLHF | TGTGCCAGCAGCTTCCGGGACAGACCTAATTCACCCCTCCACTTT
TRBJ1-1 | . | TRBV7-9 | 15 | . | CASSLNPVEIAEAFF | TGTGCCAGCAGCCTAAATCCTGTAGAGATCGCTGAAGCTTTCTTT
TRBJ1-6 | . | TRBV4-1 | 16 | TRBD1 | CASSLPRTGYNSPLHF | TGCGCCAGCAGCCTTCCCCGGACAGGGTACAATTCACCCCTCCACTTT
TRBJ2-5 | few | TRBV19 | 13 | . | CASSRGGQETQYF | TGTGCCAGTAGCCGTGGGGGGCAAGAGACCCAGTACTTC
TRBJ2-3 | . | TRBV5-1 | 13 | . | CASRRGSTDTQYF | TGCGCCAGCAGGCGGGGCAGCACAGATACGCAGTATTTT
TRBJ2-4 | . | TRBV30 | 12 | . | CAWSLGSGIQYF | TGTGCCTGGAGTCTAGGTTCTGGCATTCAGTACTTC
TRBJ2-2 | . | TRBV5-4 | 17 | TRBD2 | CASSSGTSGGVTGELFF | TGTGCCAGCAGCTCCGGGACTAGCGGGGGTGTTACCGGGGAGCTGTTTTTT
TRBJ2-1 | . | TRBV7-2 | 17 | TRBD2 | CASSLDRTSGVYNEQFF | TGTGCCAGCAGCTTAGACCGGACTAGCGGAGTCTACAATGAGCAGTTCTTC
TRBJ1-2 | . | TRBV29-1 | 13 | . | CSVEETGNYGYTF | TGCAGCGTTGAAGAGACAGGAAATTATGGCTACACCTTC
TRBJ2-1 | few | TRBV4-3 | 13 | . | CASSLNHGSEQFF | TGCGCCAGCAGCCTTAACCATGGGAGTGAGCAGTTCTTC
TRBJ2-7 | . | TRBV9 | 15 | . | CASSVVAGASYEQYF | TGTGCCAGCAGCGTAGTGGCAGGGGCCTCCTACGAGCAGTACTTC
TRBJ2-7 | . | TRBV7-6 | 13 | . | CASSLNRDYEQYF | TGTGCCAGCAGCTTAAACAGAGACTACGAGCAGTACTTC
TRBJ1-2 | . | TRBV5-6 | 15 | TRBD1 | CASSFSGTVNYGYTF | TGTGCCAGCAGCTTTTCCGGGACAGTCAACTATGGCTACACCTTC
TRBJ1-5 | few | TRBV14 | 13 | . | CASSQDLTGPQHF | TGTGCCAGCAGCCAAGATCTAACTGGGCCCCAGCATTTT
TRBJ1-2 | . | TRBV9 | 15 | TRBD1 | CASSPRQGSNYGYTF | TGTGCCAGCAGCCCCCGACAGGGATCTAACTATGGCTACACCTTC
TRBJ2-3 | . | TRBV25-1 | 14 | TRBD2 | CASRLAGGPDTQYF | TGTGCCAGCAGATTAGCGGGGGGGCCAGATACGCAGTATTTT
TRBJ2-3 | few | TRBV15 | 17 | TRBD2 | CATSRVPSGGPRDTQYF | TGTGCCACCAGCAGAGTTCCTAGCGGGGGGCCCAGGGATACGCAGTATTTT
TRBJ2-4 | few | TRBV19 | 18 | TRBD1 | CASSMIPRQGLSKNIQYF | TGTGCCAGTAGTATGATCCCCCGACAGGGGCTCTCCAAAAACATTCAGTACTTC
TRBJ2-7 | . | TRBV11-2 | 15 | . | CASSLEGHARREQYF | TGTGCCAGCAGCTTAGAGGGACATGCTAGGAGGGAGCAGTACTTC
TRBJ2-5 | . | TRBV28 | 13 | . | CASSWGRTETQYF | TGTGCCAGCAGTTGGGGCCGGACAGAGACCCAGTACTTC
TRBJ1-1 | once | TRBV4-1 | 14 | . | CASSHGRGNTEAFF | TGCGCCAGCAGCCACGGACGGGGAAACACTGAAGCTTTCTTT
TRBJ2-7 | once | TRBV7-9 | 12 | . | CASSLLTYEQYF | TGTGCCAGCAGCTTGTTAACCTACGAGCAGTACTTC
TRBJ2-7 | once | TRBV2 | 15 | . | CASSGIRTGAYEQYF | TGTGCCAGCAGTGGAATACGGACTGGGGCCTACGAGCAGTACTTC
TRBJ1-5 | . | TRBV30 | 18 | TRBD1 | CAWSRDRGQPASNQPQHF | TGTGCCTGGAGTAGGGACAGGGGCCAACCGGCAAGCAATCAGCCCCAGCATTTT
TRBJ1-1 | . | TRBV27 | 13 | . | CASSFHRNTEAFF | TGTGCCAGCAGTTTCCATAGGAACACTGAAGCTTTCTTT
TRBJ2-5 | . | TRBV6-5 | 16 | TRBD2 | CASSYIWRGGGETQYF | TGTGCCAGCAGTTACATTTGGCGGGGGGGAGGAGAGACCCAGTACTTC
TRBJ2-7 | . | TRBV7-6 | 17 | TRBD1 | CASSLFEGAYPLNEQYF | TGTGCCAGCAGCTTGTTCGAGGGGGCGTACCCTCTAAACGAGCAGTACTTC
TRBJ2-3 | once | TRBV5-6 | 15 | TRBD2 | CASSPSGTYTDTQYF | TGTGCCAGCAGCCCAAGCGGGACCTACACAGATACGCAGTATTTT
TRBJ2-5 | . | TRBV29-1 | 13 | TRBD2 | CSVDSGGPETQYF | TGCAGCGTCGATAGCGGGGGGCCAGAGACCCAGTACTTC
TRBJ1-2 | few | TRBV5-4 | 13 | TRBD1 | CASSIQGTEGYTF | TGTGCCAGCTCTATACAGGGGACAGAGGGCTACACCTTC
TRBJ1-1 | . | TRBV2 | 14 | . | CASSRNREGTEAFF | TGTGCCAGCAGTAGGAACAGGGAAGGAACTGAAGCTTTCTTT
TRBJ2-2 | . | TRBV7-2 | 16 | TRBD1 | CASSFPGGLETGELFF | TGTGCCAGCAGCTTTCCAGGGGGTCTCGAGACCGGGGAGCTGTTTTTT
TRBJ2-5 | few | TRBV7-2 | 14 | . | CASSFAAGRETQYF | TGTGCCAGCAGCTTCGCCGCGGGGAGGGAGACCCAGTACTTC
TRBJ2-1 | once | TRBV7-9 | 16 | TRBD1 | CASRNQGAGPYNEQFF | TGTGCCAGCAGAAACCAGGGGGCTGGGCCCTACAATGAGCAGTTCTTC
TRBJ1-1 | . | TRBV10-3 | 13 | TRBD1 | CAVRQGEDTEAFF | TGTGCCGTACGACAGGGAGAGGACACTGAAGCTTTCTTT
TRBJ1-2 | . | TRBV5-1 | 16 | TRBD1 | CASSMAGTGPNYGYTF | TGCGCCAGCAGCATGGCAGGGACAGGGCCTAACTATGGCTACACCTTC
TRBJ2-2 | . | TRBV9 | 15 | . | CASSVAGQNTGELFF | TGTGCCAGCAGCGTAGCAGGGCAGAACACCGGGGAGCTGTTTTTT